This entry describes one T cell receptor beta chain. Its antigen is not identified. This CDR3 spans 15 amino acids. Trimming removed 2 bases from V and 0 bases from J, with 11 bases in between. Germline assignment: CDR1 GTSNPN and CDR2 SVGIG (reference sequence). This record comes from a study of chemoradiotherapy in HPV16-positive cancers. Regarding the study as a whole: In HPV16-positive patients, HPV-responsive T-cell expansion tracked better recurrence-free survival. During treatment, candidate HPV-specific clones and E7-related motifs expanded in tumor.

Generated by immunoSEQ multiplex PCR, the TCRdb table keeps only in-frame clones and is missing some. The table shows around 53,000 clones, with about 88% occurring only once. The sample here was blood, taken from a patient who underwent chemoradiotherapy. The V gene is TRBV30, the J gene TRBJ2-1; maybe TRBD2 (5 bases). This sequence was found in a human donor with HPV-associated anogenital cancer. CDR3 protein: CAWSLKRSSYNEQFF. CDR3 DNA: TGTGCCTGGAGTCTGAAGCGGAGCTCCTACAATGAGCAGTTCTTC.